This T cell receptor beta chain came from a study of cytomegalovirus exposure and HLA in healthy donors. Study context: Falling in the Caucasian-associated ancestry cluster were 81% of some 400 genotyped donors.

The PCR employed 60 Vbeta primers together with 13 Jbeta primers. Some clones are missing from TCRdb's copy, which holds only in-frame ones; the method was immunoSEQ multiplex PCR. The table has tens of thousands of clones, roughly 67% seen once. Whole-study findings and limits: The listing of 160 or so TCR beta chains classed them as cytomegalovirus-associated.

The CDR3 has 17 residues. For this clone: Its antigen is unknown.

Sequencing was carried out using PBMCs. This chain uses TRBV21-1 with TRBJ2-5; the table's D call, TRBD1, has no DNA check behind it. TRBV21-1 is recorded as a pseudogene. The sequence came from a man in his fifties in good health and CMV-seronegative. The CDR3 DNA follows: TGTGCCAGCAGCACCAAACCCGCAGGCCCGCTCCAAGAGACCCAGTACTTC. It codes for CASSTKPAGPLQETQYF.